This T cell receptor beta chain emerged from a study of blood T cell repertoires in COVID-19. Study details: Sites across the United States, Italy and Spain contributed samples from acute and convalescent COVID-19. Nucleic acid was either cDNA or gDNA, and it came from T cells, B-cell-depleted T cells, or PBMCs.

V was trimmed by 0 bases and J by 4 bases, leaving 12 bases between them. Germline CDR1 ENHRY, CDR2 SYGVKD. This CDR3 has 15 amino acids. How the authors handled the data: Estimates of nucleated cell counts were drawn from the amplification of reference gene primers. Method: immunoSEQ multiplex PCR; TCRdb's copy keeps in-frame clones and lacks some. V, J and clone size are those of that table, while D and trimming were read from the DNA. The profile shows 150,000 to 200,000 clones, approximately 83% of them singletons. The chain is built from TRBV10-3 and TRBJ2-5, with a tentative D call TRBD1 (7 bases). What was sequenced was peripheral blood. This TCR came from a human donor with acute or convalescent COVID-19. The donor label of this sample is uncertain. The chain's CDR3 is CAISESRQGGETQYF. CDR3 bases: TGTGCCATCAGTGAGTCGAGACAGGGAGGAGAGACCCAGTACTTC.